This T cell receptor (beta chain) was profiled in a study of cytomegalovirus exposure and HLA in healthy donors. Study results and caveats: The study listed 150 to 200 cytomegalovirus-associated TCR beta chains. The tendency of first-cohort TCR clusters to co-occur in the 120 or so validation repertoires was identified by a subsequent analysis. It was reported that the classifier diagnosed cytomegalovirus status with high specificity and sensitivity in both the original and validation cohorts.

Assay used: immunoSEQ multiplex PCR; TCRdb lists only in-frame clones, some missing. Among approximately 130,000 clones, roughly 84% were seen once, and the ten largest hold roughly 2%. A note on this clone: Its specificity is not known.

V shed 5 bases and J 6 bases; nucleotides not matched to a gene: 1. Germline-derived CDR1 and CDR2 are SGHTA and FQGNSA. The CDR3 extends over 12 amino acids. Sequencing was carried out using PBMCs. J is TRBJ2-1 and V is TRBV7-2; 7 nucleotides align to TRBD2. The origin of this receptor is a woman aged 25-40 years in good health and CMV-seronegative. The CDR3 sequence is CASSRTSNEQFF. CDR3 coding DNA: TGTGCCAGCAGCCGGACTAGCAATGAGCAGTTCTTC.